This T cell receptor beta chain was identified during a study of blood T cells in healthy people across ages. It was with a sample-barcoded 5' primer and a J-beta primer mix that a second PCR of about 7 to 12 cycles was run. TCRdb recomputed calls from the 5' RACE reads with MiXCR, one row per CDR3 protein. This table holds approximately 790,000 distinct CDR3 sequences, around 68% found once. The CDR3 contains 16 residues. Germline loops: CDR1 SGDLS, CDR2 YYNGEE. Comment on this clonotype: Germline and junction disagree at one end, which may indicate a read error.

This clonotype originated in a man aged 25 to 40 in good health. The rearrangement uses TRBV9 and TRBJ2-3; 8 bases agree with TRBD2. What was sequenced was blood. DNA for the CDR3: TGCGCCAGCAGTCGCGGGGGGCCTATTGTTACAGATACGCAGTATTTT. Its protein product is CASSRGGPIVTDTQYF.